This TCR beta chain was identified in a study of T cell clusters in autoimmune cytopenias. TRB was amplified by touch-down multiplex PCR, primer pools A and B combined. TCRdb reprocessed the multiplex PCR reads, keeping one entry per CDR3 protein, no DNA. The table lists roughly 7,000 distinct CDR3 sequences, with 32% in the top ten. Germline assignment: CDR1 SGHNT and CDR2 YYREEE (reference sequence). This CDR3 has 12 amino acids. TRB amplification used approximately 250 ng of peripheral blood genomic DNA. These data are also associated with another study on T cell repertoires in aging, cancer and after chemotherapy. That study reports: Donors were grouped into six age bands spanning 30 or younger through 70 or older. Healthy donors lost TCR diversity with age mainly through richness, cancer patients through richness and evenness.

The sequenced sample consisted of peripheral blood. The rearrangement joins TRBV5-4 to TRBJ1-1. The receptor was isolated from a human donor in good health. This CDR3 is CASSLMDTGAFF.